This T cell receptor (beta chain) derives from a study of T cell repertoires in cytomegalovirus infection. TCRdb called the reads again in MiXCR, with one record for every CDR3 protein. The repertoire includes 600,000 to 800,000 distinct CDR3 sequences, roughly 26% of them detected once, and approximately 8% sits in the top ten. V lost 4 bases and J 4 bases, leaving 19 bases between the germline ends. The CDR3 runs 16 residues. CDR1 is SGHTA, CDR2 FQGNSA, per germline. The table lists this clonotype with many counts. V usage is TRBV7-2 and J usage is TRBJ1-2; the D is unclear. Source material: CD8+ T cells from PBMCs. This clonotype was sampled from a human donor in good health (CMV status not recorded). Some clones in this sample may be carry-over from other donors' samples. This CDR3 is CASSSPSALILYGYTF. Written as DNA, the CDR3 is TGTGCCAGCAGCTCTCCCTCCGCATTGATCCTCTATGGCTACACCTTC.